The sequence of this T cell receptor beta chain was determined in a study of response to subunit inactivated influenza vaccine. TCRdb passed the RT-PCR reads through MiXCR, listing each CDR3 protein once. This sample yields about 540,000 distinct CDR3 sequences, of which roughly 25% are seen a single time; around 2.8% belongs to the top ten. The germline V and J ends were trimmed by 2 bases and 2 bases, with 14 bases remaining between them. The CDR3 contains 16 residues. Germline CDR1 is MDHEN and CDR2 is SYDVKM. This sample also appeared in a second study, on T cells expressing NK-cell markers. From that study: 5'RACE template switching built TCR beta cDNA with unique molecular identifiers. A range of roughly 1.0-8% of CD8+ T cells consisted of dominant NKG2C+ clonotypes in roughly 6 donors. For a handful of donors, these clonotypes were likewise the leading ones in the CD3+CD56-NKG2C+ fraction. Specificity for HCMV among expanded NKG2C+ T cell clones was not established.

The J gene is TRBJ2-3, the V gene TRBV28; D not certain. This sequence was found in a man aged 50-59 years who received an inactivated influenza vaccine. The source was CD4+ T cells sorted from PBMCs, collected 11 to 12 days after vaccination. Written as DNA, the CDR3 is TGTGCCAGCAGTTTAGGCGGTGGACCAAACACAGATACGCAGTATTTT. Protein product: CASSLGGGPNTDTQYF.